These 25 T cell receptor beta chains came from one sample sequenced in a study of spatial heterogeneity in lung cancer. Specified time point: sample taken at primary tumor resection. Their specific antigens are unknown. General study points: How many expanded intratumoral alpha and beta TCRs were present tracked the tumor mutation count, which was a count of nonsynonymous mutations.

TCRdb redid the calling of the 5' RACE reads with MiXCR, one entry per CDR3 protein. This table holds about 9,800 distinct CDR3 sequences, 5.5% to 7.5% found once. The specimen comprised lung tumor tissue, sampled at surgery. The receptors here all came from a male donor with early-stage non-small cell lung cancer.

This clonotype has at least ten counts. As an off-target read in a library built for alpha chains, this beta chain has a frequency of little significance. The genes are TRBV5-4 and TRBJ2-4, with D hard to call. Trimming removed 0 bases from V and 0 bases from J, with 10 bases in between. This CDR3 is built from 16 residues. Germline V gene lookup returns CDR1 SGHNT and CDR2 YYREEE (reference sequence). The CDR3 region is CASSLANLGAKNIQYF. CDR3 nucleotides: TGTGCCAGCAGCTTGGCCAACCTGGGAGCCAAAAACATTCAGTACTTC.

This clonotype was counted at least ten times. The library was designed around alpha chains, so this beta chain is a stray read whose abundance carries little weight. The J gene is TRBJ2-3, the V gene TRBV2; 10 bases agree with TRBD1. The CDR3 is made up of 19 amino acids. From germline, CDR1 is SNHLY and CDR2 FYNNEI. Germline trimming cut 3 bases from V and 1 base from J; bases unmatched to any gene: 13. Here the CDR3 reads CASSETAGQGEMGTDTQYF. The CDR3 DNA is TGTGCCAGCAGTGAGACGGCTGGACAGGGGGAAATGGGCACAGATACGCAGTATTTT.

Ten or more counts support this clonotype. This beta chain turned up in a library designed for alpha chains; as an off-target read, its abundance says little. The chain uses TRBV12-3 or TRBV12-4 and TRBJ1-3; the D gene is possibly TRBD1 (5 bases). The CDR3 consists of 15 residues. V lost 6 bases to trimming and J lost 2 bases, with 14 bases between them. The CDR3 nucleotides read TGTGCCAGCAGCCCCCCCGCAGGGACTGGAAACACCATATATTTT. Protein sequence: CASSPPAGTGNTIYF.

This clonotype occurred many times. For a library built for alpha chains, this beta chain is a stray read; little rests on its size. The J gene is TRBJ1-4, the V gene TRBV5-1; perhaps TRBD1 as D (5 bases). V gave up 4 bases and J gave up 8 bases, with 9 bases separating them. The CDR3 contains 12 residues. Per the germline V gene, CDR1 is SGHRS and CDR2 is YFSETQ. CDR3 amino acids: CASSGRDEKLFF. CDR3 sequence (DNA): TGCGCCAGCAGCGGGAGGGACGAAAAACTGTTTTTT.

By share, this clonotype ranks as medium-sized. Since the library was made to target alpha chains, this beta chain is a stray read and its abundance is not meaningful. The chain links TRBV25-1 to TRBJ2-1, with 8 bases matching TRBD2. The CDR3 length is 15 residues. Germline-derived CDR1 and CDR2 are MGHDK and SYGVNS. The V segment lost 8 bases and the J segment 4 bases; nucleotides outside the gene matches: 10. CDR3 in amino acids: CASARTSNFYNEQFF. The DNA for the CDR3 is TGTGCCAGCGCTCGGACTAGCAACTTTTACAATGAGCAGTTCTTC.

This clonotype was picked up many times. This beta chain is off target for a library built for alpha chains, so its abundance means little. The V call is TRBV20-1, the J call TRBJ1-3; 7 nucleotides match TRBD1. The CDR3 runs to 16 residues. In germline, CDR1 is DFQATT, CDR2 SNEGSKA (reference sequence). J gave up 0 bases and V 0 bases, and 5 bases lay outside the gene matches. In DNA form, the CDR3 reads TGCAGTGCTAGAGACTCGACAGGGAGCTCTGGAAACACCATATATTTT. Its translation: CSARDSTGSSGNTIYF.

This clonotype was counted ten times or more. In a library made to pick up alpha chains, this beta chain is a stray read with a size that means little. CDR3: CASSSLADNEQFF. The CDR3 DNA is TGCGCCAGCAGTTCTCTCGCGGACAATGAGCAGTTCTTC. V gene TRBV5-1 combines with J gene TRBJ2-1; D remains unclear. This CDR3 is built from 13 residues. Trimming took 5 bases from V and 5 from J, leaving 11 bases between them. The V gene's germline CDR1 is SGHRS and CDR2 YFSETQ.

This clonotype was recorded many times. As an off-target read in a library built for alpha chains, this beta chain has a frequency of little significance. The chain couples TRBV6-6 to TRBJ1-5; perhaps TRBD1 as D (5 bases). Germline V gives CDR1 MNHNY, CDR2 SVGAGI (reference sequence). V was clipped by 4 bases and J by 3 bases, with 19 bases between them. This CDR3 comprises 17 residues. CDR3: CASSSLQRGSNNQPQHF. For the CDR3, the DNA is TGTGCCAGCAGTTCCCTTCAGCGGGGGTCAAACAATCAGCCCCAGCATTTT.

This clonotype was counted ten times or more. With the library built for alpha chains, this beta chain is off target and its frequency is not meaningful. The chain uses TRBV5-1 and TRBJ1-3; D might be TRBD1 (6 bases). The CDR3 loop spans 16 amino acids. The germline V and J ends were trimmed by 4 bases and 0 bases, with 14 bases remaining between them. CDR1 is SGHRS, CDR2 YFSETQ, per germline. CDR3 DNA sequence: TGCGCCAGCAGCCTACAGGGTGTAGGCTCTGGAAACACCATATATTTT. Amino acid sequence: CASSLQGVGSGNTIYF.

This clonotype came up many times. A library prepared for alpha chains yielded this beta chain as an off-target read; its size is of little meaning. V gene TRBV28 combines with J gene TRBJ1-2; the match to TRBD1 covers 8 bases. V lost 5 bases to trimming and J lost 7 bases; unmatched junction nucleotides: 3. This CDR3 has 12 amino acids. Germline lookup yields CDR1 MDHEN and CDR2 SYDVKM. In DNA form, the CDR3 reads TGTGCCAGCAGTAGTCAGGGGGCTGGCTACACCTTC. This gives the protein CASSSQGAGYTF.

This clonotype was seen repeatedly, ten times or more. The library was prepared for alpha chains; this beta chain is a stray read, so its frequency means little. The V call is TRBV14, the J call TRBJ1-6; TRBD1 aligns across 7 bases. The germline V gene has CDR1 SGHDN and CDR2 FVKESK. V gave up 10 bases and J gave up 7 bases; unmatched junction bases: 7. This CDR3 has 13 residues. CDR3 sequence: CATSGDRNSPLHF. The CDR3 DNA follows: TGTGCCACTAGTGGGGACAGAAATTCACCCCTCCACTTT.

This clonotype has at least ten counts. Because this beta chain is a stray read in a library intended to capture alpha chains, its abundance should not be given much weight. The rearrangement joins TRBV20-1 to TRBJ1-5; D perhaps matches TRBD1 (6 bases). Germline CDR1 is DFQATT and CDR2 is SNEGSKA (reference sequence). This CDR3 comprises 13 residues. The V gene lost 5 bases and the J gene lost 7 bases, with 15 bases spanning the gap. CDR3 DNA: TGCAGTGCTCGCCGGGGGGGCTACCAGCCCCAGCATTTT. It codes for CSARRGGYQPQHF.

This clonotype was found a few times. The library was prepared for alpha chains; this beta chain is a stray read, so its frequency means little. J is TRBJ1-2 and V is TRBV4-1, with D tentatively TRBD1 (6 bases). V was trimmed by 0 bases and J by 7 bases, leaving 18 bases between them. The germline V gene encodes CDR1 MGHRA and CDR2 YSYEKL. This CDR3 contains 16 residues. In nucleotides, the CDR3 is TGCGCCAGCAGCCAAGATCTTTATACAGGGCAGTCTGGCTACACCTTC. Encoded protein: CASSQDLYTGQSGYTF.

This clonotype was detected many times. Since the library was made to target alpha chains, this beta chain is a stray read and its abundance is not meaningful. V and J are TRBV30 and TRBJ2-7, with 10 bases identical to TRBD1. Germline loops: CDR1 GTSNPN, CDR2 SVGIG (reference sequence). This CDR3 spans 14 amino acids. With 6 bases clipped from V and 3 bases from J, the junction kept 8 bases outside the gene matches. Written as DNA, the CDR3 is TGTGCCTGCCCCGGACAGGGGGTAGGCTACGAGCAGTACTTC. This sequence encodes CACPGQGVGYEQYF.

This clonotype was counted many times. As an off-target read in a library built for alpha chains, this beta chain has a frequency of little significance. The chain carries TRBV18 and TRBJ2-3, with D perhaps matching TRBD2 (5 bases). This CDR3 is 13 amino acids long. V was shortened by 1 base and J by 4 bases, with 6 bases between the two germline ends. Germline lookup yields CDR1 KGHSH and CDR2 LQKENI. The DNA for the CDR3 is TGTGCCAGCTCACCACTCGGGGCAGATACGCAGTATTTT. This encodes CASSPLGADTQYF.

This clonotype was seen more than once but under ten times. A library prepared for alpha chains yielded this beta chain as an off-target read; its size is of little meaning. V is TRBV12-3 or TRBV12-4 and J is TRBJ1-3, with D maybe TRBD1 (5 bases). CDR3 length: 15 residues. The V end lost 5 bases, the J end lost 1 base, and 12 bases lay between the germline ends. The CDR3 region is CASSPRRGSGNTIYF. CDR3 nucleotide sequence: TGTGCCAGCAGTCCTAGGAGGGGTTCTGGAAACACCATATATTTT.

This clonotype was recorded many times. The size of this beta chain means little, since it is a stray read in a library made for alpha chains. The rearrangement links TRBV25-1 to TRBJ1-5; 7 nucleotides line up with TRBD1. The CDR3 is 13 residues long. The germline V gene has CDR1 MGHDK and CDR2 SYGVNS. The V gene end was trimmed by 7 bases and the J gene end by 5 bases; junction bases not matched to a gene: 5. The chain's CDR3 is CASTPTGDQPQHF. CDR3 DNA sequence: TGTGCCAGCACCCCCACAGGGGATCAGCCCCAGCATTTT.

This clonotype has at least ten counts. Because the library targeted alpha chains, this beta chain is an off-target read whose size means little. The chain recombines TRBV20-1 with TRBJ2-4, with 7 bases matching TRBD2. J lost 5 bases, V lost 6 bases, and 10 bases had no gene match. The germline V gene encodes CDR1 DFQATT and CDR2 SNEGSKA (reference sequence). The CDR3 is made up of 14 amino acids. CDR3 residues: CSADRAGRENIQYF. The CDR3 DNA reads TGCAGTGCAGATCGAGCGGGAAGGGAAAACATTCAGTACTTC.

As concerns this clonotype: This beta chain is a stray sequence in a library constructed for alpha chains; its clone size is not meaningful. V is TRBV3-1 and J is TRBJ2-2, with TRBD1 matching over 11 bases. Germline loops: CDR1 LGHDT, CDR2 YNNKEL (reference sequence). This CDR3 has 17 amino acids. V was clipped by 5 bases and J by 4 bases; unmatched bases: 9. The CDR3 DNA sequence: TGTGCCAGCAGCTACACAACCGGGACAGGGGGCACCGGGGAGCTGTTTTTT. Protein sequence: CASSYTTGTGGTGELFF.

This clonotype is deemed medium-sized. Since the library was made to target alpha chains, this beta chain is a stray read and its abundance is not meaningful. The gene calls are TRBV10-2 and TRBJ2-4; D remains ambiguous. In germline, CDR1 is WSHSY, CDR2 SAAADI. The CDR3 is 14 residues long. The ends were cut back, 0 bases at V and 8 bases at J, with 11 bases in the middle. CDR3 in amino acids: CASSESRGRHIQYF. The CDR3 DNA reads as TGCGCCAGCAGTGAGTCGCGTGGTAGGCACATTCAGTACTTC.

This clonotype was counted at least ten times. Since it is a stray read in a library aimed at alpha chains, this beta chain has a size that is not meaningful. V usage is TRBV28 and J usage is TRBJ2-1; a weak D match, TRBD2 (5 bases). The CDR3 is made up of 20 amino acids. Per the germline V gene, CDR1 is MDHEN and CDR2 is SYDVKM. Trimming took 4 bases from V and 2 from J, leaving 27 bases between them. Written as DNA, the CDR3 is TGTGCCAGCAGTTCCCCCCCGACGGAGGCCACCCTCCGAACCTACAATGAGCAGTTCTTC. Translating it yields CASSSPPTEATLRTYNEQFF.

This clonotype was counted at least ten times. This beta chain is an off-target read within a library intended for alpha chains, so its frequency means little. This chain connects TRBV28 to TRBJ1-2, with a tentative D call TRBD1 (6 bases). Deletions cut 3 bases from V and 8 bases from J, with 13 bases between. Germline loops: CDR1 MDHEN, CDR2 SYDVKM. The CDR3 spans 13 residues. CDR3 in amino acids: CASSFWGLGGYTF. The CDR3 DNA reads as TGTGCCAGCAGTTTTTGGGGGCTGGGGGGCTACACCTTC.

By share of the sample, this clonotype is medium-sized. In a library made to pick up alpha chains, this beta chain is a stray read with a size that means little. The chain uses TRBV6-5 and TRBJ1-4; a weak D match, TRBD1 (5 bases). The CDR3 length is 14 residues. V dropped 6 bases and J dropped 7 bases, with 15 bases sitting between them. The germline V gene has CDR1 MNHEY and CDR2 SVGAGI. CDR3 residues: CASSPGRAGEKLFF. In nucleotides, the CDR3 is TGTGCCAGCAGCCCGGGGCGTGCGGGTGAAAAACTGTTTTTT.

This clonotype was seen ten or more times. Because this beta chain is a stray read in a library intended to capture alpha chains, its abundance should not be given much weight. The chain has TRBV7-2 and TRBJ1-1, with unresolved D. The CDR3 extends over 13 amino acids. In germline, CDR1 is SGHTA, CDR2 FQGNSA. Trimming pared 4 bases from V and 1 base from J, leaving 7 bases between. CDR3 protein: CASSSNPNTEAFF. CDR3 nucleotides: TGTGCCAGCAGCTCCAATCCGAACACTGAAGCTTTCTTT. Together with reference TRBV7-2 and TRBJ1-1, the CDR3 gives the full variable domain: GAGVSQSPSNKVTEKGKDVELRCDPISGHTALYWYRQSLGQGLEFLIYFQGNSAPDKSGLPSDRFSAERTGGSVSTLTIQRTQQEDSAVYLCASSSNPNTEAFFGQGTRLTVV.

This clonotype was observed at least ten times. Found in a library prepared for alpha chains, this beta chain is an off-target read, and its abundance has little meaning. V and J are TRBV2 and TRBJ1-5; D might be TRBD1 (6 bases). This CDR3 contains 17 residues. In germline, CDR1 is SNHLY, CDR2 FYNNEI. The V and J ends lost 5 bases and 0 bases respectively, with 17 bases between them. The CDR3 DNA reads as TGTGCCAGCAGTTCAAGGGGCAGGGGCCTTAGCAATCAGCCCCAGCATTTT. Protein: CASSSRGRGLSNQPQHF. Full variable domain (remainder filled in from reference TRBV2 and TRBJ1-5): EPEVTQTPSHQVTQMGQEVILRCVPISNHLYFYWYRQILGQKVEFLVSFYNNEISEKSEIFDDQFSVERPDGSNFTLKIRSTKLEDSAMYFCASSSRGRGLSNQPQHFGDGTRLSIL.